This T cell receptor (beta chain) was identified in a study of shared clonotypes between healthy human individuals. Profiling relied on immunoSEQ multiplex PCR, and the TCRdb table lists in-frame clones only, not all of them. Of about 1 million clones in the sample, roughly 75% are singletons; the top ten hold over 1.3%. Whole-study results and caveats: Generation of non-shared clonotypes was less probable than generation of clonotypes shared by all four donors.

Comments on this clone: Its target is unknown.

Study donors comprised healthy, HIV-negative adults devoid of recent acute infection or vaccination. The CDR3 is 14 amino acids. Trimming stripped 0 bases from V and 2 bases from J, with 9 bases between. Germline loops: CDR1 SGDLS, CDR2 YYNGEE. Sequencing input: memory CD4+ T cells sorted from blood. The subset was: CD45RA-negative fraction. This rearrangement joins TRBV9 to TRBJ2-7; D not resolved. The sequence derives from a man between 18 and 29 years old in good health. The CDR3 sequence: CASSVAPSTYEQYF. The CDR3 DNA follows: TGTGCCAGCAGCGTAGCCCCCAGTACCTACGAGCAGTACTTC.